This T cell receptor beta chain was identified in a study of T cell responses to AZD1222 COVID-19 vaccine. Study findings and constraints: The donor group comprised mostly white British people and more females; the analysis possibly underestimated clonal diversity.

This CDR3 region has 13 residues. Germline V lookup: CDR1 SGHTS, CDR2 YDEGEE. The V and J ends lost 0 bases and 6 bases respectively, with 10 bases between them. Profiling relied on immunoSEQ multiplex PCR, and the TCRdb table lists in-frame clones only, not all of them. The table lists 120,000 to 150,000 clones, 70% to 90% of them singletons. This clone came up once. Its antigen is still unknown. Timing groups of about 4 and about 12 weeks for second doses were pooled. The starting material was peripheral blood, obtained 28 days after the second AZD1222 dose. The TCR comes from an adult who received the AZD1222 COVID-19 vaccine. V and J are TRBV5-8 and TRBJ2-7, with D perhaps matching TRBD1 or TRBD2 (5 bases each). CDR3 in amino acids: CASSLERGTEQYF. CDR3 DNA: TGTGCCAGCAGCTTGGAAAGAGGGACCGAGCAGTACTTC.